The subject of this entry is one TCR beta chain. The data are from a study of blood T cell repertoires in COVID-19. Overall study: Sample material is recorded as cDNA or gDNA derived from T cells, B-cell-depleted T cells, or PBMCs.

Original handling: Estimation of nucleated cell counts relied on the amplification of reference gene primers. The assay was immunoSEQ multiplex PCR, and TCRdb's table has in-frame clones only and misses some. V and J calls and clone size are copied from that table; D and trimming were computed from the DNA. The table shows 90,000 to 120,000 clones, with more than 70% occurring only once. The sequence derives from a human donor in a cohort sampled during active COVID-19. What was sequenced was peripheral blood.

CDR3 bases: TGTGCCTGGAGCGGGACAGGGTTTGCTCAGCCCCAGCATTTT. Its translation: CAWSGTGFAQPQHF. This chain joins TRBV30 and TRBJ1-5, with TRBD1 identical over 9 bases. This CDR3 region has 14 residues. V gave up 3 bases and J gave up 6 bases; unmatched junction bases: 6. From germline, CDR1 is GTSNPN and CDR2 SVGIG (reference sequence). The full variable domain, completed using reference TRBV30 and TRBJ1-5, is SQTIHQWPATLVQPVGSPLSLECTVEGTSNPNLYWYRQAAGRGLQLLFYSVGIGQISSEVPQNLSASRPQDRQFILSSKKLLLSDSGFYLCAWSGTGFAQPQHFGDGTRLSIL.